The next 5 T cell receptor beta chains were all read from a single sample in a study of T cell repertoires in cytomegalovirus infection. Each CDR3 protein gets one entry after TCRdb re-called the reads with MiXCR. The sample includes 480,000 or so distinct CDR3 sequences, approximately 11% of them seen just once. The specimen was PBMCs. The receptor source for this set is a human donor in good health (CMV status not recorded). Some clones in this sample may be carry-over from other donors' samples.

This clonotype came up many times. The rearrangement joins TRBV7-2 to TRBJ1-2; weak D call: TRBD1 (5 bases). This CDR3 has 13 amino acids. Germline CDR1 is SGHTA and CDR2 is FQGNSA. V was shortened by 5 bases and J by 4 bases, with 11 bases between the two germline ends. The CDR3 region is CASSQGGGYGYTF. The CDR3 DNA sequence: TGTGCCAGCAGCCAAGGCGGGGGCTATGGCTACACCTTC.

This clonotype was picked up many times. This chain connects TRBV7-9 to TRBJ2-4; 9 nucleotides agree with TRBD1. This CDR3 has 17 residues. Germline V gene data show CDR1 as SEHNR and CDR2 as FQNEAQ (reference sequence). Unmatched junction bases numbered 15, after V lost 5 bases and J lost 7 bases. The CDR3, as DNA: TGTGCCAGCAGCCTACCTGGTGGGACAGGGTTGGGGAACATTCAGTACTTC. Amino acid sequence: CASSLPGGTGLGNIQYF.

Note on this clonotype: A read error may explain this, as a much larger clone is one base away. This chain connects TRBV10-3 to TRBJ1-6; TRBD1 matches 8 bases. CDR1 ENHRY and CDR2 SYGVKD come from the germline V gene. This CDR3 has 15 amino acids. The CDR3 sequence is CAISAGQGMSSPIHF. The CDR3 nucleotides are TGTGCCATCAGTGCCGGACAGGGAATGAGTTCACCCATCCACTTT.

This clonotype was seen a handful of times. The genes are TRBV6-1 and TRBJ1-2; no definite D call. The CDR3 has 13 amino acids. Trimming stripped 3 bases from V and 8 bases from J, with 13 bases between. Germline CDR1 and CDR2: MNHNS and SASEGT. The CDR3 protein is CASSDLEIGGYTF. CDR3 bases: TGTGCCAGCAGTGACTTGGAAATAGGAGGCTACACCTTC.

The chain recombines TRBV7-9 with TRBJ2-5, with TRBD2 identical over 9 bases. The CDR3 covers 16 residues. Germline CDR1 and CDR2: SEHNR and FQNEAQ (reference sequence). V shed 6 bases, J shed 1 base, and the junction held 9 bases outside the gene matches. CDR3 protein: CASRCLMTSGQETQYF. The CDR3 nucleotides are TGTGCCAGCAGATGCCTCATGACTAGCGGCCAAGAGACCCAGTACTTC.